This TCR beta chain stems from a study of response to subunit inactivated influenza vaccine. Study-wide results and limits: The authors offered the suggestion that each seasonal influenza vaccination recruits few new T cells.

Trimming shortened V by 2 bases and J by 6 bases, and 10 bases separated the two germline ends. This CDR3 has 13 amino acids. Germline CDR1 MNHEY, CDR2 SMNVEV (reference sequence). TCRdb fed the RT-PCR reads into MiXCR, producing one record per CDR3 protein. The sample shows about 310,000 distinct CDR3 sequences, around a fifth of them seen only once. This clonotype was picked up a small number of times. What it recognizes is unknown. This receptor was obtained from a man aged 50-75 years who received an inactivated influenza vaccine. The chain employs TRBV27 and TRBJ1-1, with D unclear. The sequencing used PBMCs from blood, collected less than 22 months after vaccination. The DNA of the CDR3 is TGTGCCAGCAGTTTAATCGGTGGGTCTGAAGCTTTCTTT. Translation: CASSLIGGSEAFF.